One and the same sample provided the 8 T cell receptor beta chains below, sequenced in a study of identical twins. TCRdb reprocessed the 5' RACE reads via MiXCR and lists one record per CDR3 protein. The data hold a few hundred thousand distinct CDR3 sequences, with nearly 10% observed a single time. The data were also submitted as part of a second study, on yellow fever vaccine responses in identical twins.

Sequencing was performed on PBMCs. The receptors were gathered from a woman aged 18-29 years in good health.

This chain links TRBV2 with TRBJ2-1, with TRBD2 matching over 12 bases. Germline CDR1 and CDR2: SNHLY and FYNNEI. V was clipped by 8 bases and J by 0 bases; unmatched bases: 11. The CDR3 contains 18 residues. The CDR3 region has the DNA TGTGCCAGCTGTCCCGGAACTAGCGGGGGGTCCTCCTACAATGAGCAGTTCTTC. Translation: CASCPGTSGGSSYNEQFF.

V usage is TRBV7-9 and J usage is TRBJ2-7, with 11 bases that match TRBD2. CDR1 SEHNR and CDR2 FQNEAQ come from the germline V gene (reference sequence). This CDR3 region has 14 residues. V trimming: 7 bases; J trimming: 3 bases; junction bases outside the gene matches: 5. CDR3 bases: TGTGCCAGCAACACCGGGACTAGCGGCTACGAGCAGTACTTC. Protein sequence: CASNTGTSGYEQYF.

This clonotype appeared many times. The chain couples TRBV4-3 to TRBJ2-3; maybe TRBD1 (6 bases). V was pared by 1 base and J by 1 base, with 9 bases between. Per the germline V gene, CDR1 is LGHNA and CDR2 is YSLEER. This CDR3 spans 15 amino acids. Here the CDR3 reads CASSQGRGGTDTQYF. The DNA of the CDR3 is TGCGCCAGCAGCCAAGGCAGGGGCGGCACAGATACGCAGTATTTT.

The chain couples TRBV7-9 to TRBJ2-3, with TRBD2 matching 9 bases. CDR1 is SEHNR and CDR2 is FQNEAQ in the germline V gene (reference sequence). This CDR3 has 15 amino acids. Trimming removed 4 bases from V and 6 bases from J; junction bases left unmatched: 8. The CDR3 here is CASSSAGGSTDTQYF. The CDR3 region has the DNA TGTGCCAGCAGCTCAGCGGGGGGATCAACCGATACGCAGTATTTT.

The V and J genes are TRBV6-5 and TRBJ1-6; no clear D gene. The CDR3 length is 14 residues. Trimming shortened V by 0 bases and J by 4 bases, and 4 bases separated the two germline ends. CDR1 and CDR2 from the germline V gene are MNHEY and SVGAGI. This CDR3 reads CASSYSTYNSPLHF. The CDR3 DNA reads as TGTGCCAGCAGTTACTCTACATATAATTCACCCCTCCACTTT.

Ten or more counts support this clonotype. The chain employs TRBV19 and TRBJ1-6; D remains unclear. Germline V gene sequence: CDR1 LNHDA, CDR2 SQIVND (reference sequence). Trimming stripped 6 bases from V and 7 bases from J, with 13 bases between. CDR3 length: 14 amino acids. The CDR3 coding sequence is TGTGCCAGTAGCCGAGGCGGGGAGAATTCACCCCTCCACTTT. As protein: CASSRGGENSPLHF. The full variable domain, rest sourced from reference TRBV19 and TRBJ1-6, is DGGITQSPKYLFRKEGQNVTLSCEQNLNHDAMYWYRQDPGQGLRLIYYSQIVNDFQKGDIAEGYSVSREKKESFPLTVTSAQKNPTAFYLCASSRGGENSPLHFGNGTRLTVT.

The DNA for the CDR3 is TGTGCCAGCAGCCTAGGACAGGGAACCTCGTGCTACTTC. The encoded protein is CASSLGQGTSCYF. The rearrangement joins TRBV3-1 to TRBJ2-7; 8 positions match TRBD1. Germline V gives CDR1 LGHDT, CDR2 YNNKEL (reference sequence). This CDR3 has 13 amino acids. With 4 bases clipped from V and 13 bases from J, the junction kept 12 bases outside the gene matches.

This clonotype was observed a handful of times. This chain connects TRBV29-1 to TRBJ1-5; 10 positions agree with TRBD1. The ends lost 2 bases at V and 3 bases at J; junction bases unmatched: 7. The CDR3 is made up of 16 amino acids. CDR1 is SQVTM, CDR2 ANQGSEA, per germline. The CDR3 DNA is TGCAGCGTTGAAAGGGACAGGGGCCGTGACAATCAGCCCCAGCATTTT. Protein: CSVERDRGRDNQPQHF.